The 3 T cell receptor beta chains presented below share a single source sample, sequenced in a study of T cell clusters in autoimmune cytopenias. Each sample's input was around 250 ng genomic DNA, 40,000 or so genome equivalents. TRB rearrangements were amplified by touch-down multiplex PCR with mixed TRB-A/B primers. After re-calling the multiplex PCR reads, TCRdb lists one entry per CDR3 protein, DNA absent. The sample table sets out 5,000 to 6,500 distinct CDR3 sequences. These data were likewise used in another study, on T cell repertoires in aging, cancer and after chemotherapy.

Sequencing was done on a sample of peripheral blood. These receptors came from a human donor in good health.

The V call is TRBV11-3, the J call TRBJ2-7. In germline, CDR1 is SGHNT, CDR2 YENEEA. This CDR3 is 13 amino acids long. The CDR3: CASSLAASYEQYF. The whole variable domain, remainder taken from reference TRBV11-3 and TRBJ2-7, is EAGVVQSPRYKIIEKKQPVAFWCNPISGHNTLYWYLQNLGQGPELLIRYENEEAVDDSQLPKDRFSAERLKGVDSTLKIQPAELGDSAVYLCASSLAASYEQYFGPGTRLTVT.

The CDR3 protein is CATQQGGETYGYTF. V and J are TRBV6-5 and TRBJ1-2; with no DNA, the TCRdb D assignment of TRBD1 cannot be verified. CDR1 and CDR2 from the germline V gene are MNHEY and SVGAGI. The CDR3 runs to 14 residues.

V is TRBV27 and J is TRBJ2-1; TCRdb's assignment of TRBD1 cannot be checked, as there is no DNA. Germline CDR1 is MNHEY and CDR2 is SMNVEV (reference sequence). CDR3 length: 15 residues. CDR3 sequence: CASSSTGTSYNEQFF.